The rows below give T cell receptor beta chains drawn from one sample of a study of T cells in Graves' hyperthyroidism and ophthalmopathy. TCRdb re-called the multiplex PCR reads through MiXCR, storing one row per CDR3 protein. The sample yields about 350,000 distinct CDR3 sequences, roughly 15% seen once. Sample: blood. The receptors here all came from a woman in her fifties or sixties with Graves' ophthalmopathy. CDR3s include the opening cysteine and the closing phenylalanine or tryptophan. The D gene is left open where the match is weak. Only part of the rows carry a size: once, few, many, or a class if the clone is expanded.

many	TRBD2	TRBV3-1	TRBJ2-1	TGTGCCAGCAGCCATTGGCTAGCGGGAGGGAACAATGAGCAGTTCTTC	CASSHWLAGGNNEQFF
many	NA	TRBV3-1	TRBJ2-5	TGTGCCAGCAGCCAGGGAGAGACCCAGTACTTC	CASSQGETQYF
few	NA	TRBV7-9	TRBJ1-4	TGTGCCAGCAGCCCAGACGCCGGAAAACTGTTTTTT	CASSPDAGKLFF
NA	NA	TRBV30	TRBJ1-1	TGTGCCTGGCTCGCGGCAAGGCAAGCTTTCTTT	CAWLAARQAFF
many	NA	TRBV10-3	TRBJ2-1	TGTGCCATCAGTCAAGGGAGCCCCTACTACAATGAGCAGTTCTTC	CAISQGSPYYNEQFF
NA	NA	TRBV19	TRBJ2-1	TGTGCCAGTAGTATAGCGGGAGCCCACTCCTACAATGAGCAGTTCTTC	CASSIAGAHSYNEQFF
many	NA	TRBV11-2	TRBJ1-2	TGTGCCAGCAGCTCACCCGGGGGATATGGCTACACCTTC	CASSSPGGYGYTF
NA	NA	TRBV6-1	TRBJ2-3	TGTGCCACCAGAGAGGGGGGCACAGATACGCAGTATTTT	CATREGGTDTQYF
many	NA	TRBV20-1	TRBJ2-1	TGCAGTGGAGGGGGGGGAGGGCTCAATGAGCAGTTCTTC	CSGGGGGLNEQFF
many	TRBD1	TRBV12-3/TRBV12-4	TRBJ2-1	TGTGCCAGCAGTTTCCGACAGGGGGACAATGAGCAGTTCTTC	CASSFRQGDNEQFF
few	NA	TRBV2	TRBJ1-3	TGTGCCAGCGTTTGGGGGTCCTCGTTCTCTGGAAACACCATATATTTT	CASVWGSSFSGNTIYF
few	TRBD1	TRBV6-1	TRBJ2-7	TGTGCCAGCAGTCTCCGGGACAGGGGATCCTACGAGCAGTACTTC	CASSLRDRGSYEQYF
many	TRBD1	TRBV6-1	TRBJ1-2	TGTGCCAGCAGTCCGACCGGGACAGGGAGCTATGGCTACACCTTC	CASSPTGTGSYGYTF
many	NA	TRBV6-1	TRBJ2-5	TGTGCCAGCAGTGCCGGGGCGGGACGGACCCAGTACTTC	CASSAGAGRTQYF
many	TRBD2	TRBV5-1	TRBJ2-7	TGCGCCAGCAGCTTCACTAGCGGATGGGGCGGCTACGAGCAGTACTTC	CASSFTSGWGGYEQYF
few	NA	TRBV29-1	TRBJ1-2	TGCAGCGAAAGTCCGCCAGGGCCCTATGGCTACACCTTC	CSESPPGPYGYTF
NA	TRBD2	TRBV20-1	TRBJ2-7	TGCAGTGCTAGCGCCCCTATAGGGCTAGCGGGTGTCCACTACGAGCAGTACTTC	CSASAPIGLAGVHYEQYF
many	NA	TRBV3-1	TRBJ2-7	TGTGCCAGCAGCCAAGGAAGTCAAAAGTTCTCCTACGAGCAGTACTTC	CASSQGSQKFSYEQYF
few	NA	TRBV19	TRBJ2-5	TGTGCCAGTAGTATAGGGGTGGGTATTGAGACCCAGTACTTC	CASSIGVGIETQYF
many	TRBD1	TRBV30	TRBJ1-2	TGTGCCTGGAGTACAGGGGGGAACTATGGCTACACCTTC	CAWSTGGNYGYTF
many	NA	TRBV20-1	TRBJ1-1	TGCAGTGCTAGAGGACTAGACAGGCTGAACACTGAAGCTTTCTTT	CSARGLDRLNTEAFF
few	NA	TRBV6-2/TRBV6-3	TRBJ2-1	TGTGCCAGCAGTGCCCTTGGAGACAATGAGCAGTTCTTC	CASSALGDNEQFF
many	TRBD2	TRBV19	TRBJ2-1	TGTGCCAGTAGTACCCGGACTAGCCCCCTTCCCGATGAGCAGTTCTTC	CASSTRTSPLPDEQFF
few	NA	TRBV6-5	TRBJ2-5	TGTGCCAGCAGTTACGGGCGGAGCTGGGAGACCCAGTACTTC	CASSYGRSWETQYF
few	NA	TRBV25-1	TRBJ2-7	TGTGCCAGCAGTGAAATCGAGGCAGGGCCCCCCTACGAGCAGTACTTC	CASSEIEAGPPYEQYF
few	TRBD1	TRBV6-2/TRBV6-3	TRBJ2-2	TGTGCCAGCAGTTACCCACTTGGACAGGGGGCCAACACCGGGGAGCTGTTTTTT	CASSYPLGQGANTGELFF
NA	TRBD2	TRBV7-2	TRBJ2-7	TGTGCCAGCAGCTTATCAAGCGGGGTCTACGAGCAGTACTTC	CASSLSSGVYEQYF
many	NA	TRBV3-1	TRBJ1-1	TGTGCCAGCAGCCAAGGAGCGAACACTGAAGCTTTCTTT	CASSQGANTEAFF
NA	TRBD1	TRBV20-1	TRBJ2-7	TGCAGTGCTGGGGGACAGGGGCAGCGGGAGCAGTACTTC	CSAGGQGQREQYF
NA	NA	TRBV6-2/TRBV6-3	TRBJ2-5	TGTGCCAGCAGTTCCGGGACGGGGAGCCAAGAGAGCCAGTACTTC	CASSSGTGSQESQYF
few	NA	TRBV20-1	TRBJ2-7	TGCAGTGCTAGGGACTTTGCGGCCCTTTCCCCCAACGAGCAGTACTTC	CSARDFAALSPNEQYF
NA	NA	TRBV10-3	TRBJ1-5	TGTGCCATCAGTGGCCAGGGTTTAAGGGATAGCAATCAGCCCCAGCATTTT	CAISGQGLRDSNQPQHF
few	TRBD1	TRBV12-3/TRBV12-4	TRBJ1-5	TGTGCCAGCAGTTTAAATCGGCAGGGGGCTCAGCCCCAGCATTTT	CASSLNRQGAQPQHF
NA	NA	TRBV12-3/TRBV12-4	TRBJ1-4	TGTGCCAGCAACCGACAGAATGAAAAACTGTTTTTT	CASNRQNEKLFF
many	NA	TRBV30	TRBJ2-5	TGTGCCTGGACGAGAAGTGGTCTCATCCAAGAGACCCAGTACTTC	CAWTRSGLIQETQYF
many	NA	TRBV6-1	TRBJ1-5	TGTGCCAGCAGCGCTTCGCAAATTGGATTAAATCAGCCCCAGCATTTT	CASSASQIGLNQPQHF
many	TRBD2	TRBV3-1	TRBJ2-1	TGTGCCAGCAGCCAATCCCCGCAACTAGCGGGAAGAAACAATGAGCAGTTCTTC	CASSQSPQLAGRNNEQFF
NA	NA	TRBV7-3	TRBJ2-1	TGTGCCAGCAGCTCCCAGTCACCAGGGGAGCAGTTCTTC	CASSSQSPGEQFF
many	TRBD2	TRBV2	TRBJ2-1	TGTGCCAGCAGTGAAGAGGGCGCTAGCGGGATTGCCCAGAATGAGCAGTTCTTC	CASSEEGASGIAQNEQFF
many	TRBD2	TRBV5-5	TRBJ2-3	TGTGCCAGCAGCTTCGGACTAGCGGGCCTCACAGATACGCAGTATTTT	CASSFGLAGLTDTQYF
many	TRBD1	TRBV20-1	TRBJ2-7	TGCAGTGCTACCCCGGGACAGGGCGTTTTTCTCTACGAGCAGTACTTC	CSATPGQGVFLYEQYF
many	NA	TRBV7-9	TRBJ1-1	TGTGCCAGCAGCTCACGGGAGAACACTGAAGCTTTCTTT	CASSSRENTEAFF
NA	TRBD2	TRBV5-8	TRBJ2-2	TGTGCCAGCAGCCCCCGTCTAGCGGGAGCCGGGGAGCTGTTTTTT	CASSPRLAGAGELFF